Sequencing of this T cell receptor beta chain was carried out in a study of beta chain features in type 1 diabetes. A few counts support this clone. As yet, its antigen is unknown. Findings and limits, study-wide: Within each of all four CD4+ subsets, Type 1 diabetes patients had TCRB CDR3s that were moderately but significantly shorter.

cDNA synthesis used the whole RNA isolate, giving expressed TCRB sequences. Generated by immunoSEQ multiplex PCR, the TCRdb table keeps only in-frame clones and is missing some. The table records about 150,000 clones, 6.5% to 9.5% of them present only once. With 0 bases clipped from V and 8 bases from J, the junction kept 8 bases outside the gene matches. The CDR3 runs to 16 residues. Germline V gives CDR1 MNHNY, CDR2 SVGAGI (reference sequence). The receptor was derived from a woman aged 40 to 50 with type 1 diabetes. Material: central memory CD4+ T cells from blood. The chain couples TRBV6-6 to TRBJ2-1, with 9 bases lining up with TRBD2. The CDR3 DNA is TGTGCCAGCAGTTACTCTAGCGGGAGCTATGACTATGAGCAGTTCTTC. Protein: CASSYSSGSYDYEQFF.